This T cell receptor (beta chain) was captured in a study of OX40 agonist ivuxolimab in advanced cancers. Study-level background: Partial response was recorded in three patients: one hepatocellular carcinoma and two cutaneous melanoma cases.

The data were produced by immunoSEQ multiplex PCR, yet TCRdb's version contains in-frame clones alone and is incomplete. The table includes 40,000 to 50,000 clones, just under 90% detected once. Regarding this clone: What it recognizes is unknown.

General observations from the study: Normalized expansion of T-cell clones was also low for some nonresponders.

The TCR originated in an adult with an advanced solid tumor such as melanoma, head and neck, liver or kidney cancer. Sequenced here: CD4+ or CD8+ T cells sorted from blood, sampled in a trial of the OX40 agonist ivuxolimab.

CDR3 nucleotide sequence: TGTGCCAGCAGTGGGATGACTGAAGCTTTCTTT. Translating gives CASSGMTEAFF. The chain combines TRBV2 with TRBJ1-1; no clear D. CDR3 length equals 11 residues. V was shortened by 4 bases and J by 5 bases, with 5 bases between the two germline ends. Germline V gene sequence: CDR1 SNHLY, CDR2 FYNNEI.